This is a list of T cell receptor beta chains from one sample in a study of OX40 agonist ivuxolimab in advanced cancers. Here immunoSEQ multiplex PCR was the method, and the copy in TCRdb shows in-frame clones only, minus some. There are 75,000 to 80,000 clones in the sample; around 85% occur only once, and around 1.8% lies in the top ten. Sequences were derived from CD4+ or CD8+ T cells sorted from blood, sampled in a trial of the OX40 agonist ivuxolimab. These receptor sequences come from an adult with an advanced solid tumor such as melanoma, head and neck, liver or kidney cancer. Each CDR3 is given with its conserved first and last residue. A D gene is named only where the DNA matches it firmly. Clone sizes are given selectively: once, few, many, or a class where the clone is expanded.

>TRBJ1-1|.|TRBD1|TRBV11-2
TGTGCCAGCAGCTTTAGGACAGGGTCGAACACTGAAGCTTTCTTT
CASSFRTGSNTEAFF
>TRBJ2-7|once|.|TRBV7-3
TGTGCCAGCAGCTCAGGGACCTCCGAGCTGTACTTC
CASSSGTSELYF
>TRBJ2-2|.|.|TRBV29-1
TGCAGCGCCCCAGGGACGAACACCGGGGAGCTGTTTTTT
CSAPGTNTGELFF
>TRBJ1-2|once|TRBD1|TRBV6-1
TGTGCCAGCGGACAACAGGGGTACTATGGCTACACCTTC
CASGQQGYYGYTF
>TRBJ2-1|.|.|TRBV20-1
TGCAGTGCCCCAAGGAGTTATGAGCAGTTCTTC
CSAPRSYEQFF
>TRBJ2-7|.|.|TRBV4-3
TGCGCCAGCAGCCAAGAGGGGGGGACAGAACTAATTAAGCAGTACTTC
CASSQEGGTELIKQYF
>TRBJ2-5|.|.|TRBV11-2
TGTGCCAGCAGCTTAGTTCAGGGCGGAGAGACCCAGTACTTC
CASSLVQGGETQYF
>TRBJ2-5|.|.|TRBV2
TGTGCCAGCAGTGATAGGGAGCAGTACTTC
CASSDREQYF
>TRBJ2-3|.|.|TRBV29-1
TGCAGCGTTGAGAGGGAGGGCACAGATACGCAGTATTTT
CSVEREGTDTQYF
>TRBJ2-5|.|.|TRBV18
TGTGCCAGCTCACCGAGGGACCCAAGGGAGACCCAGTACTTC
CASSPRDPRETQYF
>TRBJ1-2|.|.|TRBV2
TGTGCCAGCAGTGGGGGTGGTTGGGGTTCTGGCTACACCTTC
CASSGGGWGSGYTF
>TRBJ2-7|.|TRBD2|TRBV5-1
TGCGCCAGCAGCTTGGCGGCGGGAGCAGCCGAGCAGTACTTC
CASSLAAGAAEQYF
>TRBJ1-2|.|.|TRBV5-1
TGCGCCAGCAGCTTGAGCGGGGGCACTAACTATGGCTACACCTTC
CASSLSGGTNYGYTF
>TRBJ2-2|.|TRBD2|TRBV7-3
TGTGCCAGCAGCTTAAGCGGGCTAGCGGGCACCGGGGAGCTGTTTTTT
CASSLSGLAGTGELFF
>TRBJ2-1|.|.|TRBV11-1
TGTGCCAGCAGCTTATCGGGGGCGCGGAATGAGCAGTTCTTC
CASSLSGARNEQFF
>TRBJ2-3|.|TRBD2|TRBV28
TGTGCCAGCAGTTCGGCGGGGGGTAGCACAGATACGCAGTATTTT
CASSSAGGSTDTQYF
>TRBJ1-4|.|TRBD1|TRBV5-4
TGTGCCAGCAGCAATCCAGACAGGGGCCAAAATGAAAAACTGTTTTTT
CASSNPDRGQNEKLFF
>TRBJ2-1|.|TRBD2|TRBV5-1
TGCGCCAGCAGCTATACGGGGGGTCTGAATGAGCAGTTCTTC
CASSYTGGLNEQFF
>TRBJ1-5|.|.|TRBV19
TGTGCCAGTAGTATAGGTCTGAGCAATCAGCCCCAGCATTTT
CASSIGLSNQPQHF
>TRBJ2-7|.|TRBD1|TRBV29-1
TGCAGCGTCCAAGGGGGCAGGGACTACGAGCAGTACTTC
CSVQGGRDYEQYF
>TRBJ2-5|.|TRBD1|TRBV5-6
TGTGCCAGCAGCTCCGGACAGGGCCGGGAAGAGACCCAGTACTTC
CASSSGQGREETQYF
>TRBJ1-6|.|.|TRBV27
TGTGCCAGCAGTTTATCACCTCCACTTGGGCCCCTCCACTTT
CASSLSPPLGPLHF
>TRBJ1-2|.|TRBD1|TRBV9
TGTGCCAGCAGGCCGGGGGGACAGGGGCACTATGGCTACACCTTC
CASRPGGQGHYGYTF
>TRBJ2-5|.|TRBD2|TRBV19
TGTGCCAGTAGTACTGGACTAGCGGGGGGGCCGGGTGTGGAGACCCAGTACTTC
CASSTGLAGGPGVETQYF
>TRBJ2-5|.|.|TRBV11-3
TGTGCCAGCAGCTTAGGCGGGCGGAACGAACAAGAGACCCAGTACTTC
CASSLGGRNEQETQYF
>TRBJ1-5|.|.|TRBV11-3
TGTGCCAGCAGCTCGCCCCCCGGGACGAAGGATCAGCCCCAGCATTTT
CASSSPPGTKDQPQHF
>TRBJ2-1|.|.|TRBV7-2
TGTGCCAGCAGCTTAAACGCCTACAATGAGCAGTTCTTC
CASSLNAYNEQFF